The clone carrying this TCR beta chain was counted only a few times. Its matching antigen is unknown. The data originate from a study of cytomegalovirus exposure and HLA in healthy donors. Whole-study context: When 398 donors were genotyped, roughly four fifths of them were found to fall in the Caucasian-associated ancestry cluster.

Germline CDR1 is SGHRS and CDR2 is YFSETQ. The CDR3 extends over 12 amino acids. V was shortened by 0 bases and J by 9 bases, with 7 bases between the two germline ends. Regarding the study as a whole: A likely sequencing artifact accounted for one observed cluster of highly shared sequence variants. In vitro work confirmed that a few CMV-associated chains recognize CMV antigens. Among immune exposure information, only CMV serostatus was available.

Primers: 60 Vbeta forward and 13 Jbeta reverse. Using immunoSEQ multiplex PCR, the repertoire was profiled, and TCRdb retains in-frame clones only, with some absent. The sample consists of some 93,000 clones, less than 10% of them appearing once. Sequences were obtained from PBMCs. The chain links TRBV5-1 to TRBJ2-1, with unresolved D. This TCR derives from a man aged 45 to 65 in good health and CMV-seropositive. The CDR3: CASSLGTFEQFF. Written as DNA, the CDR3 is TGCGCCAGCAGCTTGGGAACTTTTGAGCAGTTCTTC. Based on the CDR3 plus reference TRBV5-1 and TRBJ2-1, the full variable domain is KAGVTQTPRYLIKTRGQQVTLSCSPISGHRSVSWYQQTPGQGLQFLFEYFSETQRNKGNFPGRFSGRQFSNSRSEMNVSTLELGDSALYLCASSLGTFEQFFGPGTRLTVL.